The T cell receptor (beta chain) under discussion was sequenced for a study of monozygotic twins with inflammatory bowel disease (dated by TCRdb to the late 2010s). For the study in its entirety: The complete study included approximately 28 monozygotic twin pairs: 19 IBD-discordant Danish pairs and nine German pairs, of which four were IBD-concordant and five were IBD-discordant. Each individual had, on average, about 151 000 unique TCRalpha sequences and 181 000 unique TCRbeta sequences available for analysis. Within discordant pairs, disease-associated traits were sought mainly by comparing IBD patients with their genetically identical healthy co-twins.

Measured from the cysteine to the phenylalanine, the CDR3 is 14 residues long. Nucleotide data are not available. Sequences LGHNA (CDR1) and YSLEER (CDR2) are obtained from the germline V gene. From each donor, an approximately 2.5 ml peripheral blood sample was drawn into PAXgene tubes and stored at -80 degrees C. Without any T cell sorting, total RNA was extracted from whole blood using the PAXgene blood miRNA kit on an automated QIAcube. Deep TCRalpha and TCRbeta repertoire profiling with unique molecular barcoding was performed on peripheral blood of monozygotic twin pairs concordant or discordant for inflammatory bowel disease. Smoking habits were recorded for all twin pairs, and individuals were classified as current, former or never smokers. Note on this clonotype: Its antigen is currently not known.

Results and caveats for the whole study, not just this receptor: Compared with healthy twins, IBD patients shared fewer clonotypes with other individuals, and the difference was most pronounced in patients with signs of disease activity. Concordant and discordant twins showed no difference in repertoire similarity, possibly because of limited statistical power. Because patients were on differing immunosuppressive treatments, the repertoires may have picked up extra background noise and inter-individual variability. TCRbeta repertoire diversity, by inverse Simpson index, was decreased in IBD patients compared with their healthy co-twins. The analysis was unable to tell apart different T cell subtypes. The results gave no support for a single strong signal or clonotype linked to IBD.

Library construction relied on 5' RACE. Preparation of each TCR library used approximately 3.5 ug of total RNA. cDNA was synthesized with SMARTScribe reverse transcriptase in eight separate reactions per sample. Unique molecular identifiers containing a 6-nucleotide sample barcode were introduced through template switching during cDNA synthesis. TCRalpha and TCRbeta cDNA was amplified by two nested PCRs of about 15 and 9 cycles, with bead purification after each PCR. Before amplification, the cDNA was treated with uracil DNA-glycosylase and purified using the QIAquick PCR purification kit. The second PCR was the step at which Illumina TruSeq-compatible adapters and sample-specific barcodes were added. TapeStation and Qubit were used to check library quality and concentration, and 4 to 6 ng of each library was pooled. Sequencing of the pooled libraries was done on an Illumina HiSeq2500 single-index Rapid Run using custom sequencing primers and 2 x 100 bp reads. For the original study's pipeline: UMI-based consensus assembly with MiGEC version 1.2.6 was used to correct PCR and sequencing errors. V(D)J alignment, clonotype assembly and CDR3 extraction were performed with MiXCR version 2.1.1. To normalise gene usage, clonotype sharing and MAIT/NKT TCR abundance, the top 1000, 10 000 and 20 000 clonotypes in each sample were analysed. After downsampling to 27 000 UMIs, diversity was calculated as the inverse Simpson index using the vegan R package. Paired Mann-Whitney U tests were applied to discordant twin pairs, with Benjamini-Hochberg correction for multiple testing. TCRdb reprocessed the reads and provides one entry for every CDR3 protein sequence; no DNA is given. The authors' filters were not applied to this entry. This sample's table carries a few hundred thousand distinct CDR3 sequences. Approximately 5.4% of the sample rests with the top ten.

The chain couples TRBV4-3 to TRBJ2-1; without DNA, the TCRdb call of TRBD1 cannot be checked. Sequencing input: blood. This clonotype was sampled from a human donor with ulcerative colitis or Crohn's disease, or a healthy co-twin of an affected twin (not recorded which). The CDR3 amino acid sequence is: CASSQGGAYNEQFF.